The entry below describes one T cell receptor (beta chain). It lacks a known antigen. The junction differs from germline at one of its ends, possibly a read error. Reading from cysteine to phenylalanine, the CDR3 counts 15 amino acids. Here the CDR3 DNA is all that survives: 45 bases in frame from base 1. Taken from the germline V gene (reference sequence), the CDR1 and CDR2 loops are SSHAT and FNYEAQ. Using the deep immunoSEQ assay, multiplex PCR amplified TCR CDR3 regions from genomic DNA. Extracted genomic DNA from each cell subset was distributed evenly across all wells of several immunoSEQ 96-well plates, and each plate was treated as a replicate. For unsorted PBMC, each replicate PCR was loaded with 300 to 350 ng genomic DNA, equivalent to about 30,000 T cell genomes. Unsorted PBMC genomic DNA was sequenced across ten immunoSEQ deep assay plates. Purified libraries were quantified with a Qubit 3.0 fluorometer, sized on a Bioanalyzer 2100, and re-quantified with the KAPA Library Quantification kit. Every immunoSEQ 96-well plate was sequenced on a separate single-read 150-cycle Illumina NextSeq 550 flow cell. Turning to the authors' computational methods: Because only junctional sequences without quality scores were contained in the immunoSEQ output, filtering matching that applied to full-length reads could not be performed. To assign V/J genes and CDR3, sequences were annotated against IMGT germline references using PyIR, a Python wrapper for IgBLAST v1.9. Reads were removed for weak V/J assignments (E-value above 1e-6), missing CDR3, stop codons, out-of-frame junctions, or ambiguous translated residues. V3J clonotypes were defined as sequences sharing the same inferred V gene, J gene, and CDR3 amino acid sequence. Percentage overlap between repertoires was calculated by dividing the number of shared unique clonotypes by the size of the smaller repertoire. Three approaches were used to assess repertoire richness: RTK rarefaction, the Chao1 estimator, and Recon v2.1 estimates of unobserved clonotypes. TCRdb took over this immuneACCESS table, retaining in-frame rearrangements with V and J assigned. Such tables are incomplete; in checked studies, under half of the missing clones stem from an unresolved V gene, and the remainder is unexplained. The V and J calls and clone size are taken from that table; D and trimming were inferred from the DNA. Counted in this sample were about half a million clones; around 79% of them appeared once. Of the sample, over 9.5% is held by the ten largest clones.

The donors were healthy, HIV-negative adults who had no recently reported acute infections or vaccinations. Every donor was a Caucasian adult living in Nashville, Tennessee, USA. In the unsorted samples, some 100 million PBMCs were counted, and genomic DNA was extracted using the QIAamp DNA Blood Mini kit. Blood was collected by leukapheresis, and PBMCs were isolated by Ficoll-Histopaque density gradient centrifugation and then cryopreserved in liquid nitrogen vapor phase. This sample is drawn from a study of shared clonotypes between healthy human individuals (TCRdb year 2020). At the level of the whole study: The cohort included a few men and a couple of women between 18 and 49 years of age. Different laboratories and diverse techniques were used to prepare libraries and sequence TCR repertoires, to increase sequencing depth and limit assay-specific biases. Blood TCR repertoires of five healthy adults were deeply sequenced to estimate repertoire size and the extent of clonotype sharing between individuals. Per donor, leukapheresis produced somewhere between about 0.8 and 9.5 billion PBMCs. Results the study describes overall, beyond this receptor: Pairwise subsampling indicated that sequencing depth was expected to affect the degree of clonotype sharing among donors. Only blood was sampled, and tissue TCR repertoires likely differ from those in blood. Because the study included a small number of donors, the genetic and exposure-history diversity represented was limited.

The sequence was obtained from a woman between 40 and 50 years old in good health. Some clones in this sample may be carry-over from other donors' samples. The material sequenced was PBMCs. The V and J segments used are TRBV7-7 and TRBJ2-1, with 11 central nucleotides matching TRBD2. The CDR3 reads CASSLVAGGRNEQFF. The nucleotide sequence reads TGTGCTAGCAGCTTAGTAGCGGGAGGGCGCAATGAGCAGTTCTTC.